This record covers a single T cell receptor (beta chain). The source of the sample is a study of vaccination and CD4 T cells after COVID-19. Study background: Six males and four females constituted the convalescent cohort, two of whom were Hispanic.

TCRdb fed the PCR reads into MiXCR, producing one record per CDR3 protein. The data contain around 31,000 distinct CDR3 sequences, around 49% of them singletons. V gave up 1 base and J gave up 2 bases, with 12 bases separating them. The CDR3 totals 15 residues. Germline V gene lookup returns CDR1 MGHRA and CDR2 YSYEKL. Time point noted: late sampling 161 to 241 days after vaccination in a few convalescent patients. This material consisted of CD4+ T cells from blood, taken about 7 months after SARS-CoV-2 vaccination. The clonotype comes from a human donor who had recovered from COVID-19. This chain connects TRBV4-1 to TRBJ2-7; perhaps TRBD2 as D (6 bases). CDR3 amino acids: CASSQGRGTPYEQYF. The CDR3 bases are TGCGCCAGCAGCCAAGGGCGGGGAACCCCCTACGAGCAGTACTTC.